This T cell receptor beta chain was sequenced during a study of control samples from healthy donors and cancer patients. The germline V gene encodes CDR1 SGHTA and CDR2 FQGNSA. V gave up 1 base and J gave up 4 bases, with 13 bases separating them. The CDR3 extends over 15 amino acids. Produced via immunoSEQ multiplex PCR; TCRdb's table is partial and in-frame only. The table records around 130,000 clones, 93% of them present only once. This clone was detected a few times. This TCR was recovered from a man aged 50-60 years with head and neck cancer. The sample comprised PBMCs. This chain joins TRBV7-2 and TRBJ1-1; no reliable D call. This CDR3 is CASSLDPEGSTEAFF. DNA for the CDR3: TGTGCCAGCAGCTTAGATCCCGAAGGGAGCACTGAAGCTTTCTTT.